This T cell receptor beta chain was identified in a study of blood T cell repertoires in COVID-19. About the research overall: Acute and convalescent COVID-19 samples came from the United States, Italy and Spain. Sample material is recorded as cDNA or gDNA derived from T cells, B-cell-depleted T cells, or PBMCs.

Seattle participants joined during active infection and were tracked over time. Trimming shortened V by 3 bases and J by 4 bases, and 11 bases separated the two germline ends. CDR1 is KGHSH and CDR2 is LQKENI in the germline V gene. This CDR3 has 14 residues. Original processing notes: The authors estimated nucleated cell counts from reference gene primer amplification. TCRdb keeps only in-frame clones here, not all; method: immunoSEQ multiplex PCR. The D gene and trimming were derived from the DNA, and the V and J assignments and clone size from that table. The sample consists of about 370,000 clones, about 89% of them appearing once.

Sample: peripheral blood. The receptor's source is a woman aged 25 to 39 with COVID-19, enrolled during active disease. The chain recombines TRBV18 with TRBJ2-3; a possible D gene is TRBD2 (5 bases). This CDR3 is CASSPPAGADTQYF. CDR3 nucleotide sequence: TGTGCCAGCTCACCGCCTGCGGGTGCAGATACGCAGTATTTT.